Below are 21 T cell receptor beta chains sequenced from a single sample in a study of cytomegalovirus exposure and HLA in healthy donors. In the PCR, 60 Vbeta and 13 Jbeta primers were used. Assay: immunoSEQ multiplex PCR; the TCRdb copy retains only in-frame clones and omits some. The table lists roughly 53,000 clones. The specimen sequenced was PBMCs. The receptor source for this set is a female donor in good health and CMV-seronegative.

The CDR3 region has the DNA TGTGCCAGCTCACCACCGCCCCCGCGGGGCTATGGCTACACCTTC. Encoded protein: CASSPPPPRGYGYTF. The chain combines TRBV18 with TRBJ1-2; D unresolved. Trimming cost V 0 bases and J 4 bases, with 12 bases left between them. Germline CDR1 is KGHSH and CDR2 is LQKENI. This CDR3 comprises 15 residues.

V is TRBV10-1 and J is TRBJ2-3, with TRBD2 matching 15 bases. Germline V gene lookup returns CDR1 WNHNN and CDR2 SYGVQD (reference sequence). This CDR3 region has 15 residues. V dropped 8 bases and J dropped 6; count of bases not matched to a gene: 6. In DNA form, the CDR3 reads TGCGCCAGCGGCCTCGGGACTAGCGGGAGGGATACGCAGTATTTT. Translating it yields CASGLGTSGRDTQYF.

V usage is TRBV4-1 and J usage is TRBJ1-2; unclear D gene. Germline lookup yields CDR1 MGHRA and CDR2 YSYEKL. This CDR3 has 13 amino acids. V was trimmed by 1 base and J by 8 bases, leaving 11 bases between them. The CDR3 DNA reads TGCGCCAGCAGCCAAGTGGGTACGGGAGGCTACACCTTC. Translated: CASSQVGTGGYTF.

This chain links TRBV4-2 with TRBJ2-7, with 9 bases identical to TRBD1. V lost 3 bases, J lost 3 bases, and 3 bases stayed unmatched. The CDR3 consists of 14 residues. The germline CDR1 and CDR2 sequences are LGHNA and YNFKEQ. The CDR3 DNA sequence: TGTGCCAGCAGCCACGAGGGACAGGGCTACGAGCAGTACTTC. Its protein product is CASSHEGQGYEQYF.

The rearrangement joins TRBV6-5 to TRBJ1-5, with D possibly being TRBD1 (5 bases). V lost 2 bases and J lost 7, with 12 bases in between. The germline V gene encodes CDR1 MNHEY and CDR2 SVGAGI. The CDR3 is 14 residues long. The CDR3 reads CASSYGAGRQPQHF. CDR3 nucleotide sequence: TGTGCCAGCAGTTACGGGGCAGGGAGGCAGCCCCAGCATTTT.

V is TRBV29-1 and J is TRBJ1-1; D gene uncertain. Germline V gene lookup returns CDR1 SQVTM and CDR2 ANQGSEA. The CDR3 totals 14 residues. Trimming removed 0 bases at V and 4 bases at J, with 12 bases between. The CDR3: CSVEDSGSRTEAFF. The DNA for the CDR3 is TGCAGCGTTGAAGATTCCGGGTCTCGCACTGAAGCTTTCTTT.

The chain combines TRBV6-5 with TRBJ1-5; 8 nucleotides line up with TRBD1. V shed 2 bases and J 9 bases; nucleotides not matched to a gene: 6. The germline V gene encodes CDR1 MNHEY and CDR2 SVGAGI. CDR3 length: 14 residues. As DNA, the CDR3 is TGTGCCAGCAGTTACGGACAGGGTGTGGGGCCCCAGCATTTT. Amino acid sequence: CASSYGQGVGPQHF.

CDR3 residues: CASSPGIGLEQFF. Here the CDR3 DNA reads TGTGCCAGCAGCCCAGGGATCGGTCTGGAGCAGTTCTTC. This chain connects TRBV4-2 to TRBJ2-1, with D possibly matching TRBD1 (5 bases). The ends were cut back, 4 bases at V and 10 bases at J, with 14 bases in the middle. This CDR3 has 13 amino acids. Germline-derived CDR1 and CDR2 are LGHNA and YNFKEQ.

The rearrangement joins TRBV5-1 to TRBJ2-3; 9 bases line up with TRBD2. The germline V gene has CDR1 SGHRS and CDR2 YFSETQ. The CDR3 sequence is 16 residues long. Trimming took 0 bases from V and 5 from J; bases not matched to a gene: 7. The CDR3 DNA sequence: TGCGCCAGCAGCTTGGAGTTTAGCGGGGGCGGAGATACGCAGTATTTT. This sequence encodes CASSLEFSGGGDTQYF. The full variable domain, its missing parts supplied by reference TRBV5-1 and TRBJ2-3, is KAGVTQTPRYLIKTRGQQVTLSCSPISGHRSVSWYQQTPGQGLQFLFEYFSETQRNKGNFPGRFSGRQFSNSRSEMNVSTLELGDSALYLCASSLEFSGGGDTQYFGPGTRLTVL.

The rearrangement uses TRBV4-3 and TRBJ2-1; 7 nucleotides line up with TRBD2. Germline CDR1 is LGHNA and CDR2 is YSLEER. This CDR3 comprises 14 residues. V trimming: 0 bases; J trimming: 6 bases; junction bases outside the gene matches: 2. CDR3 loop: CASSQEGGFNEQFF. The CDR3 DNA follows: TGCGCCAGCAGCCAAGAGGGGGGGTTCAATGAGCAGTTCTTC.

The CDR3 is CAWSHVTTNYGYTF. The CDR3 coding sequence is TGTGCCTGGAGTCACGTAACTACTAACTATGGCTACACCTTC. This sequence joins TRBV30 and TRBJ1-2; no clear D. Looked up from germline, CDR1 is GTSNPN and CDR2 is SVGIG (reference sequence). The V gene lost 2 bases and the J gene lost 0 bases, with 10 bases spanning the gap. The CDR3 runs to 14 residues.

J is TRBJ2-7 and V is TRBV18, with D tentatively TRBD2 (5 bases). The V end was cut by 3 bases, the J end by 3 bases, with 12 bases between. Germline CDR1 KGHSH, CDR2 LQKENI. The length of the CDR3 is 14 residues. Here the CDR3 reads CASSPPSGDYEQYF. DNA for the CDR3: TGTGCCAGCTCACCGCCCAGCGGAGACTACGAGCAGTACTTC.

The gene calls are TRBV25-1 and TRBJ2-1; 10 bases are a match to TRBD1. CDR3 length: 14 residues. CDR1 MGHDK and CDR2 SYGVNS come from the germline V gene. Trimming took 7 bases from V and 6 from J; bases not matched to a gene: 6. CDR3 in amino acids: CASTDRGDPNEQFF. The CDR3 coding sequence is TGTGCCAGCACGGACAGGGGGGATCCCAATGAGCAGTTCTTC. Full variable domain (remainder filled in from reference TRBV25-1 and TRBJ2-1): EADIYQTPRYLVIGTGKKITLECSQTMGHDKMYWYQQDPGMELHLIHYSYGVNSTEKGDLSSESTVSRIRTEHFPLTLESARPSHTSQYLCASTDRGDPNEQFFGPGTRLTVL.

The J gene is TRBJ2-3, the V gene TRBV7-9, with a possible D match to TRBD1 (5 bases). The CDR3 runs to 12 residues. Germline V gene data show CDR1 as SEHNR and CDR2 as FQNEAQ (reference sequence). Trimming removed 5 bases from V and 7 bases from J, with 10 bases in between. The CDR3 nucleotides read TGTGCCAGCAGCCCTCAGGGATATACGCAGTATTTT. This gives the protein CASSPQGYTQYF.

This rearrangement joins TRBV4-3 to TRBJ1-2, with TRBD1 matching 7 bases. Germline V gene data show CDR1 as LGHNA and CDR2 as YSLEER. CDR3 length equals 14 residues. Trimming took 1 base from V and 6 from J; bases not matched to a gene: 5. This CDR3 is CASSQGATGHGYTF. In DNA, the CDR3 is TGCGCCAGCAGCCAAGGGGCGACAGGGCATGGCTACACCTTC.

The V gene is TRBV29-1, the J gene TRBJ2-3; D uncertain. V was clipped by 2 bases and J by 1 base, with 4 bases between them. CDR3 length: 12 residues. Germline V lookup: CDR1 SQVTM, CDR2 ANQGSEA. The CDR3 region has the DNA TGCAGCGTTGAATCCGGCACAGATACGCAGTATTTT. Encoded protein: CSVESGTDTQYF.

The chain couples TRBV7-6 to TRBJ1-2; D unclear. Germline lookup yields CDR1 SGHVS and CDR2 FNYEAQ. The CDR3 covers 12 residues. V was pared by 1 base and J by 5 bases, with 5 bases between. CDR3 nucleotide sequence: TGTGCCAGCAGCTTAGACGAGTATGGCTACACCTTC. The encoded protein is CASSLDEYGYTF.

In DNA form, the CDR3 reads TGTGCCAGCAGTTACTCCAGGGGTTGGTCCTACGAGCAGTACTTC. It is translated as CASSYSRGWSYEQYF. The V and J genes are TRBV6-5 and TRBJ2-7, with D possibly being TRBD1 (6 bases). Germline V gene lookup returns CDR1 MNHEY and CDR2 SVGAGI. This CDR3 has 15 residues. Trimming pared 0 bases from V and 1 base from J, leaving 10 bases between.

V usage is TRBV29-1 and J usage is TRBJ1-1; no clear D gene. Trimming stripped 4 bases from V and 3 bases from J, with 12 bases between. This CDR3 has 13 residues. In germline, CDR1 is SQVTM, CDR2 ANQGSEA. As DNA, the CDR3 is TGCAGCGTTGGGAGCCCTCGAGACACTGAAGCTTTCTTT. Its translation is CSVGSPRDTEAFF.

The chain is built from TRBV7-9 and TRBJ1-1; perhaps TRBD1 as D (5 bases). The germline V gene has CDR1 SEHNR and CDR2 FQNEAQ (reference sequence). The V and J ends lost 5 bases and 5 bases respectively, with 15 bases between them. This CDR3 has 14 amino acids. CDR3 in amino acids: CASSPPSAGTEAFF. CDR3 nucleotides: TGTGCCAGCAGCCCCCCGTCCGCAGGGACTGAAGCTTTCTTT.

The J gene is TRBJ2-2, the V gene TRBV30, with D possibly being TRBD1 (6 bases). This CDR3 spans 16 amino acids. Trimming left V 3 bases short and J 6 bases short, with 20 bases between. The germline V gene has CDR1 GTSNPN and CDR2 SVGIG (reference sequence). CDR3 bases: TGTGCCTGGAGGTCGAACAGGGCTTTTTACCCCGGGGAGCTGTTTTTT. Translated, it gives CAWRSNRAFYPGELFF.